Listed below are T cell receptor beta chains from one sample, sequenced in a study of graft-versus-host responses after intestinal transplantation. The protocol was immunoSEQ multiplex PCR, while the TCRdb copy is restricted to in-frame clones and leaves out a portion. The sample holds tens of thousands of clones, around 94% seen once. Sequenced here: PBMCs, sampled 16 days after intestinal transplant. The source of these receptors is a human patient who received an intestinal transplant, so some T cells may come from the graft donor. CDR3s include the opening cysteine and the closing phenylalanine or tryptophan. Each record gives: clone size, V gene, CDR3 length, CDR3 protein. Size is stated for part of the rows, as once, few or many counts, or as a class when the clone is expanded.

abundance: -; v_gene: TRBV4-1; len: 14; CDR3aa: CASSQDSENSPLHF
abundance: -; v_gene: TRBV28; len: 17; CDR3aa: CASSLVGRGGSDTEAFF
abundance: -; v_gene: TRBV27; len: 14; CDR3aa: CASSPMGGWETQYF
abundance: -; v_gene: TRBV2; len: 15; CDR3aa: CASSVIAGGPNEQYF
abundance: -; v_gene: TRBV13; len: 15; CDR3aa: CASSLGRTGAGELFF
abundance: -; v_gene: TRBV9; len: 15; CDR3aa: CASSPQAGVGQEQYF
abundance: -; v_gene: TRBV11-2; len: 12; CDR3aa: CASSHTGNEQYF
abundance: -; v_gene: TRBV28; len: 13; CDR3aa: CASAEGLYQPQHF
abundance: -; v_gene: TRBV2; len: 15; CDR3aa: CASRDTDWGNSPLHF
abundance: few; v_gene: TRBV10-3; len: 14; CDR3aa: CAISLSDREAEAFF
abundance: -; v_gene: TRBV27; len: 15; CDR3aa: CASRIPGLAGPEQFF
abundance: -; v_gene: TRBV28; len: 13; CDR3aa: CASTSSTRSEQYF
abundance: -; v_gene: TRBV9; len: 17; CDR3aa: CASSVASGRERTDTQYF
abundance: -; v_gene: TRBV28; len: 18; CDR3aa: CASSLKRVRQGLGYGYTF
abundance: -; v_gene: TRBV4-1; len: 14; CDR3aa: CASSQLVVEETQYF